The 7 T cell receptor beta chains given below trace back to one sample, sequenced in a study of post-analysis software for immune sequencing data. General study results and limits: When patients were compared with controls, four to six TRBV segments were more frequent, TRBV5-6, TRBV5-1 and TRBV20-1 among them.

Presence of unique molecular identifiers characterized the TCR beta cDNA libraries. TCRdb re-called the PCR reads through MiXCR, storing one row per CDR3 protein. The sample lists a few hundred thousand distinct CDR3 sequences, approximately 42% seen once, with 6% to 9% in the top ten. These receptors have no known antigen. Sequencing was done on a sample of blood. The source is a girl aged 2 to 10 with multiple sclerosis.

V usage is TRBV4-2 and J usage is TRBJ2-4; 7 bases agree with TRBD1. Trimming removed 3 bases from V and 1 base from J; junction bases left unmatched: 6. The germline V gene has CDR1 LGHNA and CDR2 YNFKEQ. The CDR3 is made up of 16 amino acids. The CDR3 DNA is TGTGCCAGCAGCCAGGAAGGGGGCCTGGCCAAAAACATTCAGTACTTC. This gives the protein CASSQEGGLAKNIQYF.

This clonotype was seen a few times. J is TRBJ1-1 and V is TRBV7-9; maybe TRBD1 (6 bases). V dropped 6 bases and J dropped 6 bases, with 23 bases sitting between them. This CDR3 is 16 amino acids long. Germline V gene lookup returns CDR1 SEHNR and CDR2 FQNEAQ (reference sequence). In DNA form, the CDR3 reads TGTGCCAGCAGAACGATCCGCAGGGGCTCTGGAGCTGAAGCTTTCTTT. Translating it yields CASRTIRRGSGAEAFF.

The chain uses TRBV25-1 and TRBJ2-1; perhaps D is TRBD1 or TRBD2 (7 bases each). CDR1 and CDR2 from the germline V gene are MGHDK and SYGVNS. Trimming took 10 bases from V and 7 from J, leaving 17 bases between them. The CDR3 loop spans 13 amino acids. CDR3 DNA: TGTGCCACCTCAGGGGGGGCTTGGAATGAGCAGTTCTTC. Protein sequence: CATSGGAWNEQFF.

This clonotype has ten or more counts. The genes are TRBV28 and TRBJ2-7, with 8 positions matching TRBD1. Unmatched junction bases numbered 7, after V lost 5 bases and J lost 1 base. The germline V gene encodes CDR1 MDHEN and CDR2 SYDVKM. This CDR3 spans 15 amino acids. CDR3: CASSGQGVESYEQYF. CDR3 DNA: TGTGCCAGCAGTGGACAGGGCGTGGAGTCCTACGAGCAGTACTTC.

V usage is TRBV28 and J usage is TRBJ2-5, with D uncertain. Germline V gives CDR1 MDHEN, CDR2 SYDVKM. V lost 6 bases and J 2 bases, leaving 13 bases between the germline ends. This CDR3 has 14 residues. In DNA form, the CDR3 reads TGTGCCAGCAGCTCCCATACTATGCAAGAGACCCAGTACTTC. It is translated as CASSSHTMQETQYF.

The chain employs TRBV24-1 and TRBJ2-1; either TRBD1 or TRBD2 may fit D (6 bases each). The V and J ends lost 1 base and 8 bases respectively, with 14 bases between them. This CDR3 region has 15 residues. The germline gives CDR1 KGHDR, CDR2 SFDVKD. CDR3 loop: CATSDFRGRSHEQFF. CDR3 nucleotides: TGTGCCACCAGTGATTTTCGGGGGCGAAGCCATGAGCAGTTCTTC.

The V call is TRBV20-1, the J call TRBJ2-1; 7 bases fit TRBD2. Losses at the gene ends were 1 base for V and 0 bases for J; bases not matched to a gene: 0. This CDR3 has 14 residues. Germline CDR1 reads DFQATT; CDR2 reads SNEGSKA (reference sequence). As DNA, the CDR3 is TGCAGTGCTAGAGCTAGCGGCTCCTACAATGAGCAGTTCTTC. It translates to CSARASGSYNEQFF.